This T cell receptor beta chain was sequenced in a study of CD8 T cells in ankylosing spondylitis. TCRdb re-derived calls from the 5' RACE reads in MiXCR, one entry per CDR3 protein. The sample holds 85,000 to 100,000 distinct CDR3 sequences, 8.8% seen once. This clonotype appeared many times. Trimming removed 4 bases from V and 4 bases from J, with 11 bases in between. This CDR3 has 12 amino acids. Per germline, CDR1 SQVTM and CDR2 ANQGSEA. The TCR originated in a male donor with ankylosing spondylitis or in good health (not recorded which). The sample consisted of blood, either unsorted or a sorted T cell fraction (not recorded which). The gene calls are TRBV29-1 and TRBJ2-7; possible D gene TRBD1, 5 bases. The CDR3 is CSVVITGYEQYF. CDR3 nucleotides: TGCAGCGTTGTTATCACAGGTTACGAGCAGTACTTC.